One and the same sample provided the 20 T cell receptor beta chains below, sequenced in a study of low-dose radiotherapy and immunotherapy resistance in tumors. TRAV- and TRBV-specific primers, spanning alpha and beta chains, primed first-strand cDNA. Over approximately 19 PCR cycles, TCRs were amplified from a constant-region primer and V-primer adapter. TCRdb itself ran the reads through MiXCR, one entry per CDR3 protein. The sample lists 64,000 or so distinct CDR3 sequences, less than 40% occurring once. The time point is: before trial treatment. This material consisted of PBMCs, taken before treatment. The receptors derive from a female donor with ovarian cancer.

This clonotype occurred many times. The rearrangement joins TRBV7-3 to TRBJ2-1, with TRBD2 matching over 10 bases. CDR3 length: 15 residues. V lost 5 bases to trimming and J lost 10 bases; unmatched junction nucleotides: 11. Germline values: CDR1 SGHTA, CDR2 FQGTGA. This CDR3 reads CASSKTSGSGTEQFF. The DNA for the CDR3 is TGTGCCAGCAGCAAGACTAGCGGGTCCGGCACAGAGCAGTTCTTC.

Notes on this clonotype: A far larger clone is one nucleotide away, so this likely arose from a read error. The chain joins TRBV28 to TRBJ2-1; D uncertain. This CDR3 comprises 15 residues. From germline, CDR1 is MDHEN and CDR2 SYDVKM. V was cut by 2 bases and J by 10 bases, with 18 bases left in between. For the CDR3, the DNA is TGTGCCAGCAGTTTAAGGTCCAGGCATTCCTACGAGCAGTTCTTC. It specifies CASSLRSRHSYEQFF.

The sample holds many counts of this clonotype. This chain joins TRBV20-1 and TRBJ2-1; 8 nucleotides line up with TRBD2. CDR3 length: 18 residues. V lost 0 bases to trimming and J lost 7 bases; unmatched junction nucleotides: 17. The germline gives CDR1 DFQATT, CDR2 SNEGSKA (reference sequence). CDR3 nucleotide sequence: TGCAGTGCTAGAGACATCGCCGGGGGGGCAACAACGCGGAATGAGCAGTTCTTC. Protein sequence: CSARDIAGGATTRNEQFF.

This clonotype was detected a few times. The chain recombines TRBV6-2 or TRBV6-3 with TRBJ1-1, with a possible D match to TRBD1 (6 bases). Trimming took off 7 bases at V and 4 bases at J, with 22 bases between the two ends. Germline CDR1 MNHEY, CDR2 SVGEGT. The CDR3 runs 16 residues. The CDR3 reads CASKPPRTEARTEAFF. The CDR3 coding sequence is TGTGCCAGCAAACCACCGCGGACAGAGGCCCGCACTGAAGCTTTCTTT.

This clonotype has a count of ten or more. This chain joins TRBV4-1 and TRBJ2-1; TRBD2 matches 9 bases. Germline values: CDR1 MGHRA, CDR2 YSYEKL. CDR3 length equals 16 residues. V lost 0 bases, J lost 12 bases, and 12 bases stayed unmatched. The DNA of the CDR3 is TGCGCCAGCAGCCAAGACACCGGCGGGAGGGCCTTCCGGCAGTTCTTC. Translating gives CASSQDTGGRAFRQFF.

Comment on this clonotype: A far larger clone differs by one base, so this is likely a read error. The genes are TRBV24-1 and TRBJ2-5; D gene uncertain. The CDR3 contains 11 residues. CDR1 is KGHDR, CDR2 SFDVKD, per germline. The ends were cut back, 4 bases at V and 11 bases at J, with 10 bases in the middle. The CDR3 is CATSDYNEQYF. The CDR3 DNA sequence: TGTGCCACCAGTGACTACAATGAGCAGTACTTC.

This clonotype was counted ten times or more. CDR3 nucleotide sequence: TGCAGCGTTGATAATGACAGGGGGAGTTACGAGCAGTACTTC. Translated: CSVDNDRGSYEQYF. The rearrangement links TRBV29-1 to TRBJ2-7, with 9 bases matching TRBD1. J was trimmed by 4 bases and V by 3 bases; bases with no gene match: 7. The length of the CDR3 is 14 residues. Germline CDR1 SQVTM, CDR2 ANQGSEA.

This clonotype came up many times. V is TRBV10-3 and J is TRBJ2-2, with D possibly matching TRBD2 (6 bases). V shed 5 bases and J shed 4 bases, with 14 bases lying between them. The length of the CDR3 is 15 residues. Germline CDR1 and CDR2: ENHRY and SYGVKD. Here the CDR3 DNA reads TGTGCCATCAGTTTGCGCGGGGCCCCCACCGGGGAGCTGTTTTTT. Protein product: CAISLRGAPTGELFF.

J is TRBJ2-2 and V is TRBV3-1, with TRBD2 identical over 14 bases. Germline values: CDR1 LGHDT, CDR2 YNNKEL (reference sequence). The CDR3 runs 15 residues. Losses at the gene ends were 6 bases for V and 9 bases for J; bases not matched to a gene: 6. CDR3 nucleotide sequence: TGTGCCAGCAGTCCGGGACTAGCGGGAGTAAGGGAGCTGTTTTTT. Translation gives CASSPGLAGVRELFF.

Points on this clonotype: This sequence is one base from a far larger clone and is likely a read error. V is TRBV5-5 and J is TRBJ2-7; D call uncertain. Trimming removed 0 bases from V and 3 bases from J, with 1 base in between. The V gene's germline CDR1 is SGHKS and CDR2 YYEKEE (reference sequence). The CDR3 loop spans 11 amino acids. The CDR3 DNA sequence: TGTGCCAGCAGCTTGGACTACGAGCAGTACTTC. This gives the protein CASSLDYEQYF.

The chain recombines TRBV11-2 with TRBJ2-5; D is perhaps TRBD1 or TRBD2 (6 bases each). The CDR3 covers 18 residues. CDR1 and CDR2 from the germline V gene are SGHAT and FQNNGV. V was clipped by 5 bases and J by 5 bases, with 27 bases between them. The CDR3 spells CASSLIGRGGIGGETQYF. The CDR3 bases are TGTGCCAGCAGCCTAATTGGAAGAGGGGGGATAGGAGGGGAGACCCAGTACTTC.

In its sample, this clonotype was seen many times. V and J are TRBV11-2 and TRBJ1-4, with 8 bases identical to TRBD1. The CDR3 is 20 amino acids. Germline V gives CDR1 SGHAT, CDR2 FQNNGV. Losses at the gene ends were 0 bases for V and 4 bases for J; bases not matched to a gene: 16. The DNA for the CDR3 is TGTGCCAGCAGCTTAGATCGGCCCAGGGGGCGCGGGCGCGATAATGAAAAACTGTTTTTT. Its translation is CASSLDRPRGRGRDNEKLFF.

The genes are TRBV7-9 and TRBJ2-3; no reliable D call. Trimming took 4 bases from V and 5 from J, leaving 10 bases between them. The germline gives CDR1 SEHNR, CDR2 FQNEAQ (reference sequence). The CDR3 extends over 13 amino acids. The CDR3 sequence: CASSSEQRDTQYF. In DNA, the CDR3 is TGTGCCAGCAGCTCGGAACAGAGAGATACGCAGTATTTT.

The chain links TRBV13 to TRBJ2-5, with TRBD2 identical over 9 bases. The assigned J gene may be wrong: the sequence end matches TRBJ2-7 better. CDR1 and CDR2 (germline): PRHDT, FYEKMQ (reference sequence). The CDR3 has 14 amino acids. CDR3 sequence (DNA): TGTGCCAGCAGGGCCACTAGCGGGCGTTTCGAGCAGTACTTC. Translated, it gives CASRATSGRFEQYF.

This clonotype was seen ten or more times. The chain couples TRBV30 to TRBJ2-1; 11 bases agree with TRBD2. This CDR3 has 17 amino acids. The trim removed 4 bases at V and 4 bases at J, leaving 12 bases unmatched. Germline V gives CDR1 GTSNPN, CDR2 SVGIG (reference sequence). The DNA of the CDR3 is TGTGCCTGGAAAACCACTAGCGGGAGAACGTGGTACAATGAGCAGTTCTTC. Its protein product is CAWKTTSGRTWYNEQFF.

This sequence joins TRBV6-1 and TRBJ1-1; D is ambiguous. This CDR3 is built from 13 residues. CDR1 is MNHNS and CDR2 is SASEGT in the germline V gene. V was clipped by 7 bases and J by 6 bases, with 15 bases between them. This CDR3 is CASNHPKGPEAFF. DNA for the CDR3: TGTGCCAGCAACCACCCCAAGGGCCCTGAAGCTTTCTTT.

This chain joins TRBV4-3 and TRBJ2-5, with D perhaps TRBD1 (6 bases). V lost 4 bases, J lost 1 base, and 13 bases lay in between. CDR1 is LGHNA and CDR2 is YSLEER in the germline V gene. The CDR3 is 15 amino acids. The CDR3 DNA is TGCGCCAGCAGCCGCGACAGGTCGACCCAAGAGACCCAGTACTTC. Its translation is CASSRDRSTQETQYF.

This clonotype was seen more than once but under ten times. CDR3 DNA: TGTGCCAGCAGCCACAGGCGGATGAACACTGAAGCTTTCTTT. Its translation is CASSHRRMNTEAFF. The genes are TRBV6-2 or TRBV6-3 and TRBJ1-1, with a possible D match to TRBD1 (5 bases). CDR1 MNHEY and CDR2 SVGEGT come from the germline V gene. There are 14 residues in the CDR3. V dropped 6 bases and J dropped 0 bases, with 11 bases sitting between them.

In this sample, this clonotype turned up many times. CDR3 sequence (DNA): TGTGCCAGCAGCCAAGAGGGGGGTAGCAATCAGCCCCAGCATTTT. Translating it yields CASSQEGGSNQPQHF. The chain links TRBV4-2 to TRBJ1-5, with a possible D match to TRBD1 (5 bases). The CDR3 covers 15 residues. Trimming left V 0 bases short and J 0 bases short, with 6 bases between. CDR1 and CDR2 from the germline V gene are LGHNA and YNFKEQ.

Comment on this clonotype: Only one base separates this from a far larger clonotype, so it likely reflects a read error. This rearrangement joins TRBV6-5 to TRBJ1-1; 9 bases fit TRBD1. Germline assignment: CDR1 MNHEY and CDR2 SVGAGI. J lost 7 bases, V lost 11 bases, and 14 bases had no gene match. The CDR3 contains 14 residues. The CDR3 nucleotides read TGTGCCGGCACTCCACCCGCGGGACAGGGTGAAGCTTTCTTT. Encoded protein: CAGTPPAGQGEAFF.